Included here is one T cell receptor beta chain sequence, with context. As yet, its antigen is unknown. The assay was immunoSEQ multiplex PCR, and TCRdb's table has in-frame clones only and misses some. Of around 450,000 clones in the sample, more than 75% are singletons; the top ten hold about 3.6%. Stated treatment: some 20 received Ad26.COV2.S at low or high dose, single or two shots; several received placebo; per-sample allocation not given. On day 63 after the first injection, vaccine and placebo recipients gave samples. These data belong to a study of Ad26.COV2.S vaccination and SARS-CoV-2 variants. In the study overall: Of the COV1001 trial arms, the Ad26.COV2.S arm included the donor.

CDR1 and CDR2 from the germline V gene are DFQATT and SNEGSKA (reference sequence). V was pared by 3 bases and J by 6 bases, with 5 bases between. The CDR3 has 11 amino acids. Findings and limits, study-wide: Reported findings describe substantial breadth in spike-specific CD8+ and CD4+ T cell responses following vaccination. Whether participants received vaccine or placebo, their non-spike TCR breadth was similar.

The source is a person aged 18-60 years who received the Ad26.COV2.S COVID-19 vaccine or a placebo. Specimen: peripheral blood, collected in a trial of Ad26.COV2.S vaccine versus placebo. This chain joins TRBV20-1 and TRBJ1-4, with D uncertain. The CDR3 DNA is TGCAGTGCTAGGGACGATGAAAAACTGTTTTTT. The encoded protein is CSARDDEKLFF.